This is a list of T cell receptor beta chains from one sample in a study of CD8 T cells in ankylosing spondylitis. TCRdb re-called the 5' RACE reads with MiXCR, one entry per CDR3 protein. This table holds 470,000 or so distinct CDR3 sequences, around 26% found once. Sequenced sample: blood, either unsorted or a sorted T cell fraction (not recorded which). These receptors were collected from a male donor with ankylosing spondylitis. The CDR3 runs from the conserved cysteine through the conserved F or W. D genes are given only for firm matches. For some rows the clone size is stated as once, few or many, or as a class when expanded; others skip it.

>once|TRBJ2-1|TRBV25-1|15|NA
TGTGCCAGCAGTGAATACACCTCCCGGAAGAGTGAGCAGTTCTTC
CASSEYTSRKSEQFF
>few|TRBJ2-2|TRBV29-1|13|TRBD2
TGCAGCGTTTGCCTAGCGGGAGACGGGGAGCTGTTTTTT
CSVCLAGDGELFF
>many|TRBJ2-1|TRBV5-1|15|TRBD2
TGCGCCAGCAGCTTGGGGCTAGCGGAGAACAATGAGCAGTTCTTC
CASSLGLAENNEQFF
>NA|TRBJ2-1|TRBV6-1|14|NA
TGTGCCAGCAGTGATCCTTTCTTTGGGGGTGAGCAGTTCTTC
CASSDPFFGGEQFF
>few|TRBJ2-2|TRBV7-9|14|NA
TGTGCCAGCAGGGAAGATCCGAACACCGGGGAGCTGTTTTTT
CASREDPNTGELFF
>once|TRBJ1-3|TRBV27|16|NA
TGTGCCAGCAGTTCAAACAGGGCCCTCTCTGGAAACACCATATATTTT
CASSSNRALSGNTIYF
>NA|TRBJ1-1|TRBV29-1|11|NA
TGCAGCGTTATCGGAAGGGGAGAAGCTTTCTTT
CSVIGRGEAFF
>few|TRBJ2-1|TRBV27|18|TRBD2
TGTGCCAGCAGTCTCCTTACCATAGCGGGTAGCTCCTACAATGAGCAGTTCTTC
CASSLLTIAGSSYNEQFF
>few|TRBJ1-2|TRBV3-1|15|NA
TGTGCCAGCAGCTTTGTCCGACAGGCCACCTATGGCTACACCTTC
CASSFVRQATYGYTF
>NA|TRBJ2-1|TRBV7-9|15|NA
TGTGCCAGCAGCTTCGGGACACCATCCTACAATGAGCAGTTCTTC
CASSFGTPSYNEQFF
>NA|TRBJ2-5|TRBV5-1|15|TRBD2
TGCGCCAGCAGCTCGCAACTAGCGGGAGTGGAGACCCAGTACTTC
CASSSQLAGVETQYF
>NA|TRBJ2-5|TRBV20-1|15|NA
TGCAGTGCTAGAGATCAGGGCTACCCCCGGGAGACCCAGTACTTC
CSARDQGYPRETQYF
>NA|TRBJ2-3|TRBV6-6|12|NA
TGTGCCAGCAGACCGGGCACAGATACGCAGTATTTT
CASRPGTDTQYF
>few|TRBJ1-2|TRBV20-1|12|NA
TGCAGTACCCTGGGGGCTAACTATGGCTACACCTTC
CSTLGANYGYTF
>NA|TRBJ2-2|TRBV20-1|15|NA
TGCAGTGCTAGAGTGAGAACTAGCAACGCCGGGGAGCTGTTTTTT
CSARVRTSNAGELFF
>NA|TRBJ1-5|TRBV18|13|NA
TGTGCCAGCTCACGACAGGACAATCAGCCCCAGCATTTT
CASSRQDNQPQHF
>few|TRBJ1-2|TRBV24-1|12|NA
TGTGCCACCAGTGGGTTCGGGGGAAGCTACACCTTC
CATSGFGGSYTF
>NA|TRBJ2-3|TRBV2|17|TRBD2
TGTGCCAGCAGTGAGTTCGGGACTAGCTCCAGCACAGATACGCAGTATTTT
CASSEFGTSSSTDTQYF
>few|TRBJ1-5|TRBV5-1|15|TRBD1
TGCGCCAGCAGCGTTTGGGGACAGCCAGATCAGCCCCAGCATTTT
CASSVWGQPDQPQHF
>NA|TRBJ2-3|TRBV20-1|13|NA
TGCAGTGCTAGAGGGGCTAGCCCAGATACGCAGTATTTT
CSARGASPDTQYF
>NA|TRBJ2-3|TRBV5-1|14|NA
TGCGCCAGCAGCTCCGGAGGGAACACAGATACGCAGTATTTT
CASSSGGNTDTQYF
>few|TRBJ1-1|TRBV7-2|13|NA
TGTGCCAGCAGCTCGTCCCTGAACACTGAAGCTTTCTTT
CASSSSLNTEAFF
>NA|TRBJ2-1|TRBV20-1|18|TRBD2
TGCAGTGCTAGAGATCGGAGGACTAGCGGTAATTTTTACAATGAGCAGTTCTTC
CSARDRRTSGNFYNEQFF
>NA|TRBJ2-7|TRBV3-1|13|TRBD2
TGTGCCAGCGCACGGCGGGAGAGCTGGGAGCAGTACTTC
CASARRESWEQYF
>NA|TRBJ2-1|TRBV27|17|TRBD2
TGTGCCAGCAGTCTACCGACTATGGCGGGGGGATACAATGAGCAGTTCTTC
CASSLPTMAGGYNEQFF
>few|TRBJ2-7|TRBV7-6|12|NA
TGTGCCAGCAGCGCACTAGGGGTCGAGCAGTACTTC
CASSALGVEQYF
>NA|TRBJ2-1|TRBV15|14|NA
TGTGCCACCAGCACCCGATTCGAGGGGAATGAGCAGTTCTTC
CATSTRFEGNEQFF
>NA|TRBJ2-1|TRBV20-1|13|NA
TGCAGTGCCCCGGGACCTTTCTACAATGAGCAGTTCTTC
CSAPGPFYNEQFF
>NA|TRBJ2-5|TRBV11-2|16|NA
TGTGCCAGCAGCTTAGATATGAGGCAGCCTGCAGAGACCCAGTACTTC
CASSLDMRQPAETQYF
>NA|TRBJ2-5|TRBV6-5|15|NA
TGTGCCAGCAGTTACTCGTCAGGCACCCCGGAGACCCAGTACTTC
CASSYSSGTPETQYF
>NA|TRBJ1-4|TRBV5-1|13|NA
TGCGCCAGCAGTTCGTCCAGTAATGAAAAACTGTTTTTT
CASSSSSNEKLFF
>many|TRBJ2-5|TRBV24-1|15|TRBD2
TGTGCCACCAGTGATCCCCGACTAGCCGAAGAGACCCAGTACTTC
CATSDPRLAEETQYF
>few|TRBJ2-5|TRBV5-1|14|NA
TGCGCCAGCTCAAAAGAGGGGTACTGGGAGACCCAGTACTTC
CASSKEGYWETQYF
>few|TRBJ2-4|TRBV20-1|14|NA
TGCAGTGCTAGACAGGGGCTAGCCAAAAACATTCAGTACTTC
CSARQGLAKNIQYF
>many|TRBJ1-1|TRBV29-1|11|NA
TGCAGCTCTGAAGGTGACACTGAAGCTTTCTTT
CSSEGDTEAFF
>NA|TRBJ2-1|TRBV5-1|15|NA
TGCGCCAGCAGCCTGGGGAGCGGGTACTACAATGAGCAGTTCTTC
CASSLGSGYYNEQFF
>few|TRBJ2-1|TRBV29-1|11|TRBD2
TGCACCGGGACTAGCGGTCTTGAGCAGTTCTTC
CTGTSGLEQFF
>NA|TRBJ2-5|TRBV20-1|17|TRBD2
TGCAGTGCTAGAGACCCTTGGGGGGAGGGTCACCAAGAGACCCAGTACTTC
CSARDPWGEGHQETQYF